This entry features one T cell receptor beta chain sequence. The clone's antigen remains unknown. One base away there is no much larger clone; base qualities are not given. The CDR3 regions of human TCRbeta chains were analyzed by immunosequencing. The authors' analysis ran thus. TCRs in the repertoires were matched against a reference library of SARS-CoV-2-specific TCRs that had been generated with the MIRA antigen-specificity platform. Breadth was defined as the fraction of unique TCRs that were SARS-CoV-2-associated. Depth was defined as the fraction of total T cells that were SARS-CoV-2-associated. Using the MIRA data, each spike-specific TCR was assigned both to the spike region to which the TCR was reactive and to a CD4 or CD8 class. Log10-transformed breadth and depth values were compared by one-way ANOVA with Sidak's multiple comparisons tests. In TCRdb, the immuneACCESS table is reduced to in-frame sequences with V and J assigned. These tables do not hold every clone; where another copy was compared, an unresolved V gene accounts for under half, and the others remain unexplained. V and J calls and clone size are copied from that table; D and trimming were computed from the DNA. In this sample the table shows about 270,000 clones, roughly 93% of which occur a single time. The ten largest clones capture 0.55% of the sample.

The data derive from a study of T cell responses to AZD1222 COVID-19 vaccine (dated by TCRdb to about 2021). In the study overall: TCR sequencing covered over 230 trial participants: 200 to 220 given two doses of AZD1222 and about 26 given two doses of MenACWY control vaccine. Trial participants were enrolled into age subgroups of 18-55, 56-69 and 70-plus years, which contained about 150, 28 and 57 TCR-sequenced participants, respectively.

V is pared back by 4 bases and J by 10 bases, with 19 bases lying between the germline termini. From its cysteine to its phenylalanine, the CDR3 spans 14 amino acids. Just the 42-base CDR3 DNA is kept, in frame starting at base 1. The germline V gene specifies KGHSH as CDR1 and LQKENI as CDR2. On the study overall, not on this receptor specifically: After two AZD1222 doses, both the breadth and the depth of spike-specific TCRs were significantly higher than at day 0 and than in MenACWY recipients. No day 14 peak-response samples were available, so repertoires were characterized only after the peak T cell response. Participants were mostly white British, with more females than males. The authors suggested clonal diversity may have been underestimated. Reportedly, close to half of the unique spike-specific TCRs recognized epitopes lying outside the regions that are mutated in the B.1.351 and B.1.1.7 variants. The vaccine-associated CD4 TCRs covered the entire spike protein, and the dominant responses fell in regions 160-218 and 743-854. The 56-69-year group was small, and its depth increase did not reach significance, likely because of low power. Conclusions about previously exposed vaccinees are limited because only five to seven AZD1222 recipients were SARS-CoV-2 seropositive at baseline.

The time point label, read with the paper, signifies: about 28 days (+/-7) after the second vaccine dose. AZD1222 recipients whose second dose came at about 4 weeks and those whose second dose came at about 12 weeks were combined into one group, since spike-specific TCR depth and breadth did not differ between the two schedules. Vaccinee samples came from UK trials COV001 and COV002, including a single-blind randomized controlled phase 2/3 trial of AZD1222 (ChAdOx1 nCoV-19) in healthy adults. For TCRbeta chain sequencing, PBMC samples were collected from trial participants at day 0 and at day 28 after the second dose.

This sequence uses TRBV18 and TRBJ1-1, with a weak D call of TRBD1 (5 bases match). The material sequenced was peripheral blood, taken 28 days after the second AZD1222 dose. The clonotype originates from an adult who received the AZD1222 COVID-19 vaccine. The bases read TGTGCCAGCTCACTAAACCGGGACCTCCCGCCAGCTTTCTTT. This is translated as CASSLNRDLPPAFF.